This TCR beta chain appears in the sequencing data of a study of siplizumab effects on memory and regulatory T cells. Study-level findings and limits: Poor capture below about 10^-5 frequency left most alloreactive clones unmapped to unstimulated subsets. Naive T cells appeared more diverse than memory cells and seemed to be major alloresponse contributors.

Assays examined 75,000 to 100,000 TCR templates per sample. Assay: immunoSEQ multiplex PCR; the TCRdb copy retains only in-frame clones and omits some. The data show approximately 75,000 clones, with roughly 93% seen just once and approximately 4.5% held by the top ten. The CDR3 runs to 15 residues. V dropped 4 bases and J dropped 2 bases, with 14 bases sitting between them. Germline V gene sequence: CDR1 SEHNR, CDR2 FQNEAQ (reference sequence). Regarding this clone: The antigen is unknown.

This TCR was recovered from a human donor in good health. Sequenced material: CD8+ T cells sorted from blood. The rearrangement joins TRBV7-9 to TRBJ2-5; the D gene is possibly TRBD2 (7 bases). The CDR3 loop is CASSSWGGLQETQYF. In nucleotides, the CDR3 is TGTGCCAGCAGCTCCTGGGGGGGGCTGCAAGAGACCCAGTACTTC.